Shown below are 17 T cell receptor beta chains from a single sample sequenced in a study of OX40 agonist ivuxolimab in advanced cancers. Assay: immunoSEQ multiplex PCR; the TCRdb copy retains only in-frame clones and omits some. The sample records about 98,000 clones, roughly nine tenths being singletons. Sequencing was performed on CD4+ or CD8+ T cells sorted from blood, taken in a trial of the OX40 agonist ivuxolimab. These receptors were taken from an adult with an advanced solid tumor such as melanoma, head and neck, liver or kidney cancer.

V gene TRBV28 combines with J gene TRBJ1-4; a possible D gene is TRBD1 (5 bases). Between the trimmed V and J ends, which lost 6 bases and 0 bases, there was a span of 14 bases. Germline V gene data show CDR1 as MDHEN and CDR2 as SYDVKM. The CDR3 contains 16 residues. The CDR3 here is CASRFERRATNEKLFF. CDR3 DNA sequence: TGTGCCAGCAGATTTGAGCGCAGGGCAACTAATGAAAAACTGTTTTTT.

This sequence joins TRBV6-5 and TRBJ1-1; D unresolved. Germline CDR1 MNHEY, CDR2 SVGAGI. V was shortened by 2 bases and J by 2 bases, with 9 bases between the two germline ends. This CDR3 has 14 residues. CDR3 DNA: TGTGCCAGCAGTTACAAAGGCTTTAACACTGAAGCTTTCTTT. Residues: CASSYKGFNTEAFF.

The CDR3 DNA sequence: TGTGCCAGCAGCCAAGATGGGGGAAACTATGGCTACACCTTC. Its translation is CASSQDGGNYGYTF. This rearrangement joins TRBV4-2 to TRBJ1-2; possible D gene TRBD1, 5 bases. CDR1 and CDR2 from the germline V gene are LGHNA and YNFKEQ. The CDR3 length is 14 residues. V dropped 0 bases and J dropped 2 bases, with 7 bases sitting between them.

The chain employs TRBV10-3 and TRBJ1-4, with a tentative D call TRBD1 (5 bases). The CDR3 sequence is 17 residues long. V gave up 4 bases and J gave up 3 bases, with 18 bases separating them. The V gene's germline CDR1 is ENHRY and CDR2 SYGVKD. In nucleotides, the CDR3 is TGTGCCATCAGTGGGTCGAGGGGCCGGGCACCTAATGAAAAACTGTTTTTT. Amino acids: CAISGSRGRAPNEKLFF.

This clone was seen only once. This chain connects TRBV14 to TRBJ2-2; no clear D gene. This CDR3 region has 14 residues. Germline CDR1 SGHDN, CDR2 FVKESK. V lost 0 bases and J 1 base, leaving 3 bases between the germline ends. The CDR3 nucleotides are TGTGCCAGCAGCCAAGAATGGAACACCGGGGAGCTGTTTTTT. This sequence encodes CASSQEWNTGELFF.

The CDR3 is CASLRGGVETQYF. DNA of the CDR3: TGTGCCAGCCTGCGGGGGGGCGTGGAGACCCAGTACTTC. The chain has TRBV6-6 and TRBJ2-5; 9 bases are shared with TRBD2. CDR3 length equals 13 residues. In germline, CDR1 is MNHNY, CDR2 SVGAGI (reference sequence). The V segment lost 8 bases and the J segment 5 bases; nucleotides outside the gene matches: 6.

This chain joins TRBV5-4 and TRBJ2-1; D remains unclear. The CDR3 sequence is 13 residues long. V was shortened by 0 bases and J by 6 bases, with 7 bases between the two germline ends. Germline CDR1 is SGHNT and CDR2 is YYREEE (reference sequence). CDR3 protein: CASSLVYFNEQFF. In nucleotides, the CDR3 is TGTGCCAGCAGCTTGGTTTACTTCAATGAGCAGTTCTTC.

V gene TRBV6-5 combines with J gene TRBJ1-3, with D uncertain. Germline V lookup: CDR1 MNHEY, CDR2 SVGAGI. V lost 6 bases and J lost 2, with 5 bases in between. CDR3 length: 12 residues. CDR3 DNA: TGTGCCAGCAGCTCCACTGGAAACACCATATATTTT. This encodes CASSSTGNTIYF.

The rearrangement links TRBV6-1 to TRBJ2-5; tentatively, D is TRBD1 or TRBD2 (7 bases each). There are 14 residues in the CDR3. The germline gives CDR1 MNHNS, CDR2 SASEGT. V shed 4 bases and J shed 7 bases, with 16 bases lying between them. The CDR3 DNA reads as TGTGCCAGCAGTGGGACAGGTCGCGGGGGGACCCAGTACTTC. Its protein product is CASSGTGRGGTQYF.

The V and J genes are TRBV30 and TRBJ1-5; D is ambiguous. Germline assignment: CDR1 GTSNPN and CDR2 SVGIG (reference sequence). The CDR3 contains 16 residues. V gave up 0 bases and J gave up 6 bases, with 18 bases separating them. CDR3 nucleotides: TGTGCCTGGAGTGTACCCGGACGTCAAGGAGGTCAGCCCCAGCATTTT. Protein sequence: CAWSVPGRQGGQPQHF.

This clone appeared a few times. The V gene is TRBV5-1, the J gene TRBJ2-6, with 8 bases fitting TRBD2. The CDR3 loop spans 17 amino acids. Germline lookup yields CDR1 SGHRS and CDR2 YFSETQ. The V gene end was trimmed by 5 bases and the J gene end by 1 base; junction bases not matched to a gene: 8. The CDR3 region is CASSPYGGASGANVLTF. CDR3 DNA: TGCGCCAGCAGTCCCTACGGGGGGGCATCTGGGGCCAACGTCCTGACTTTC.

The chain has TRBV30 and TRBJ1-1, with 7 bases that match TRBD1. Germline V CDR1 and CDR2: GTSNPN, SVGIG (reference sequence). The CDR3 extends over 15 amino acids. Trimming removed 5 bases from V and 1 base from J; junction bases left unmatched: 10. The CDR3 protein is CAWYRGRHANTEAFF. In nucleotides, the CDR3 is TGTGCCTGGTACAGGGGCCGCCACGCGAACACTGAAGCTTTCTTT.

This clone was seen many times. The V and J genes are TRBV7-8 and TRBJ1-2; D not certain. CDR1 is SGHVS and CDR2 is FQNEAQ in the germline V gene. The CDR3 runs 13 residues. V lost 5 bases and J lost 4, with 11 bases in between. CDR3 in DNA: TGTGCCAGCAGCGCGGACGGGCTCTATGGCTACACCTTC. Its protein is CASSADGLYGYTF.

V and J are TRBV6-1 and TRBJ2-3; 8 nucleotides agree with TRBD1. Germline V gene lookup returns CDR1 MNHNS and CDR2 SASEGT. V lost 4 bases, J lost 2 bases, and 5 bases stayed unmatched. This CDR3 has 15 amino acids. The CDR3 nucleotides are TGTGCCAGCAGTGGAGGACAGGGAATCACAGATACGCAGTATTTT. It specifies CASSGGQGITDTQYF.

V is TRBV6-6 and J is TRBJ1-1; D possibly corresponds to TRBD1 (5 bases). The CDR3 loop spans 13 amino acids. The ends were cut back, 6 bases at V and 1 base at J, with 9 bases in the middle. Per germline, CDR1 MNHNY and CDR2 SVGAGI (reference sequence). CDR3 in DNA: TGTGCCAGCAGCCCTCAGGGGAACACTGAAGCTTTCTTT. Translated, it gives CASSPQGNTEAFF.

The J gene is TRBJ2-7, the V gene TRBV20-1, with unresolved D. Germline V gene sequence: CDR1 DFQATT, CDR2 SNEGSKA (reference sequence). This CDR3 contains 10 residues. V lost 3 bases and J lost 6, with 6 bases in between. CDR3 in amino acids: CSASYGEQYV. CDR3 nucleotides: TGCAGTGCTAGTTATGGCGAGCAGTACGTC.

This chain links TRBV5-1 with TRBJ2-3; 8 bases match TRBD2. This CDR3 comprises 18 residues. Germline-derived CDR1 and CDR2 are SGHRS and YFSETQ. V was clipped by 3 bases and J by 0 bases; unmatched bases: 12. The CDR3 is CASSSHATSGTSTDTQYF. The CDR3 nucleotides are TGCGCCAGCAGCTCCCACGCAACTAGCGGAACTAGCACAGATACGCAGTATTTT. Drawing the rest from reference TRBV5-1 and TRBJ2-3, the complete variable domain is KAGVTQTPRYLIKTRGQQVTLSCSPISGHRSVSWYQQTPGQGLQFLFEYFSETQRNKGNFPGRFSGRQFSNSRSEMNVSTLELGDSALYLCASSSHATSGTSTDTQYFGPGTRLTVL.